This TCR beta chain was recorded in a study of regulatory T cells in long-lasting Graves disease (dated by TCRdb to the early 2020s). With respect to the entire study: Persistent Graves' disease was defined as persistently positive TSH receptor autoantibodies together with antithyroid drug treatment for over 5 years. This study used TCR sequencing and RNA sequencing of peripheral blood to compare persistent Graves' disease patients against newly diagnosed Graves' disease patients. The study took place in China and was registered as a clinical trial. A total of 33 samples were covered by TCR sequencing, comprising roughly 13 persistent and approximately 20 newly diagnosed Graves' disease patients. In the clinical cohort, patients with persistent Graves' disease had used antithyroid drugs for an average of about 10.3 years. What the work shows at the level of the full study, not this receptor alone: Persistent Graves' disease patients showed lower TCR Shannon entropy and fewer highly expanded clones than newly diagnosed patients, suggesting clonal expansion. More public clonotypes were shared among persistent patients (about 2,800) than among newly diagnosed patients (roughly 1,000). Sequencing and analysis were restricted to the TCR beta chain. Because the primary lesion, thyroid tissue, could not be accessed, the study looked at peripheral blood alone. As a limitation, the authors acknowledged that the small sample size may reduce accuracy. Preferential use of TRBV28, TRBJ1-2 and TRBJ2-5 was observed in persistent disease, whereas TRBV20-1 and TRBJ2-1 were favored in newly diagnosed disease.

Concerning this clonotype itself: Its recognized antigen is unknown. Base qualities are not at hand, and no much larger clone is one base apart.

The CDR3 goes from the cysteine to the phenylalanine over 18 residues. Here the CDR3 DNA is all that survives: 54 bases in frame from base 1. Sequences DFQATT (CDR1) and SNEGSKA (CDR2) are obtained from the germline V gene (reference sequence). V loses 6 bases, J loses 1 base, and the germline ends lie 28 bases apart. Receptor libraries were prepared by multiplex PCR. The instrument was an Illumina HiSeq 4000. CDR3 regions were amplified by Arm-PCR with iRepertoire HTBI primers to construct TCR beta libraries. Gel purification was performed on PCR products prior to sequencing. The paper's processing steps were these. Gene usage analysis of CDR3 amino acid clonotypes used the 62 TRBV and about 14 TRBJ segments found across samples. Filtered high-quality paired reads were merged into contigs using COPE and FqMerger. BLAST was used to align contigs to IMGT TRBV, TRBD and TRBJ reference genes, with CDR3 defined following IMGT. Any clonotype with a frequency above 0.1% was counted as a highly expanded clone. Repertoire diversity was measured by Shannon entropy, and V-J evenness by the Gini coefficient. A clonotype was considered public if more than one individual shared it. TCRdb ran its own pipeline on the public reads, namely fastp trimming at Q25 and MiXCR clone calling, and kept in-frame beta chains. Rows merge per CDR3 protein into single entries with the most common DNA and genes. The V and J calls here are based on TCRdb, not the publication. Present in this sample are 360,000 or so distinct CDR3 sequences, roughly 25% of which were seen just once. The ten largest clones take up around 30% of the sample.

Interpreted using the paper, the time point label stands for: persistent/refractory GD, antithyroid drugs over 5 years with positive TRAb. For both TCR sequencing and RNA sequencing, RNA was extracted from PBMCs in TRIzol. The diagnosis of Graves' disease followed American Thyroid Association guidelines. Recruitment of patients was carried out at an endocrinology department in Xi'an, China. Each patient gave 9 to 10 milliliters of peripheral blood, collected in an EDTA anticoagulant tube. Ficoll Paque Plus density gradient separation was used to isolate PBMCs, and no further T cell sorting was performed. An Agilent 2100 Bioanalyzer and agarose gel were used to assess RNA quality, and a NanoDrop 2000 was used to measure RNA concentration.

The starting material was peripheral blood mononuclear cells (PBMCs), obtained when the disease was refractory, from a patient treated with antithyroid drugs. This sequence originates from a woman aged 40 to 50 with Graves disease. Donor details come from another sample of the same person, matched by shared clones. The chain is encoded by TRBV20-1 joined to TRBJ2-7; 5 matching bases give a weak D call of TRBD2. The sequenced DNA is TGCAGTGCCAGGTTTTCACTGGAGTCGGGGATTTTTTCCTACGAGCAGTACTTC. This translates into CSARFSLESGIFSYEQYF.